Described below is a single T cell receptor beta chain sequence and its context. Antigen specificity is unknown. The data stem from a study of regulatory T cells. The PCR used 52 TRBV and 13 TRBJ primers. TCRdb's table, derived via immunoSEQ multiplex PCR, lists solely in-frame clones and lacks some. The profile shows just over 20,000 clones, over 85% of them singletons. Study-wide findings and caveats: Skewed V and J usage and few unique V-J pairs marked patient repertoires, most in Tregs. Patient CD8+ T cells trended nonsignificantly toward lower Shannon entropy than control CD8+ cells.

Autoimmunity was present in every CD3G-deficient patient, worse in two. Patients, 2 to 39 years old, had expanded memory T-cell proportions. The V gene's germline CDR1 is MDHEN and CDR2 SYDVKM. CDR3 length: 14 amino acids. V dropped 6 bases and J dropped 6 bases, with 18 bases sitting between them. The origin of this receptor is a child aged 2-15 years with CD3G deficiency. This chain uses TRBV28 with TRBJ2-7; tentatively, D is TRBD2 (7 bases). Sample: CD8+ T cells sorted from blood. CDR3 DNA sequence: TGTGCCAGCAGCCCCCTTGGGGGGGGCAGCGAGCAGTACTTC. It is translated as CASSPLGGGSEQYF.